This T cell receptor (beta chain) appears in the sequencing data of a study of blood T cells in healthy people across ages (dated by TCRdb to the mid-2010s). Study-wide context: In model experiments, template switching captured about one uniquely barcoded TCR beta cDNA molecule for every two T cells. Age-related changes in TCR beta repertoire diversity were measured in the study by deep sequencing normalized with unique cDNA molecular identifiers. Four age groups were formed from the donors: young (average about 16 years), middle-aged (around 39), aged (around 62) and long-lived (less than 85). Two additional independent replicas of 1 million unique cDNA reads from the same blood draw were analyzed for two donors (one aged 18 to 30 and one aged 80 or older). The full study reports these points: Because donor CMV infection status was unknown, age-related changes in expanded clonotypes were potentially confounded. Observed TCR beta diversity per million T cells fell roughly linearly with age, and a significant reduction was already apparent by age roughly 40. Compared with the aged group, the long-lived group had more naive CD4+ T cells, fewer expanded clones and increased TCR diversity, suggesting age selection. Since profiling was done on bulk unsorted PBMCs, naive and antigen-experienced compartments could not be conclusively compared. The percentage of naive T cells measured by flow cytometry correlated strongly with observed TCR beta diversity. Estimates of total diversity from one million sequenced T cells were regarded as lower bounds and underestimates.

The library relied on 5' RACE. Sequencing relied on an Illumina HiSeq 2500. A second about 7 to 12 cycle PCR used a sample-barcoded 5' primer and a J-beta primer mix. A unique molecular identifier was introduced onto each TCR beta cDNA molecule by a template-switch 5' adaptor carrying 12 random nucleotides. At least 3 million CDR3-containing paired-end reads were obtained from each sample. First-strand cDNA was synthesized from all RNA with the Mint cDNA synthesis kit, primed by a TRBC-specific oligonucleotide. All cDNA was treated with uracil-DNA glycosylase and then went through a first 18-cycle PCR with the universal primers M1SS and BC2_uni_R. In the paper's pipeline: For normalization, 1 million high-quality reads were randomly selected from each sample, with every read carrying a distinct molecular identifier. Instead of being binned into consensus sequences, reads with shared molecular identifiers were discarded. MiTCR, run with a Q25 quality threshold and the strictest error-elimination algorithm, handled CDR3 identification, clonotype clustering and error correction. A nonparametric unseen species model with Euler transformation was used to estimate lower-bound total TCR beta diversity. TCRdb trimmed the raw reads at Q25, called clones with MiXCR and kept productive beta chains. For every CDR3 protein sequence, its rows merge into one entry that carries the most common genes and DNA. TCRdb's processing, not the study's, gives the V and J calls here. Recorded for this sample are under 1,100,000 distinct CDR3 sequences; about 23% of them occurred a single time. Approximately 0.75% of the sample goes to the ten largest clones.

The CDR3 runs 16 amino acids, cysteine and phenylalanine included. Just the 48-base CDR3 DNA is kept, in frame starting at base 1. The junction shows trimming of 4 bases on V and 0 bases on J, plus 13 bases between the germline ends. According to the germline V gene, CDR1 reads MDHEN and CDR2 reads SYDVKM. Systemically healthy Caucasian individuals from Russia, roughly 40 in total and aged about 6 to 95 years, were included as donors. Ten milliliters of peripheral blood were drawn from each donor into EDTA-treated Vacutainer tubes. Ficoll-Paque density-gradient centrifugation was used to isolate PBMCs, with at least 6.5 million per sample. Total RNA, at least 5 micrograms per sample, was extracted from PBMCs with Trizol reagent. The percentages of naive CD45RAhigh/CD27high T cells were determined by flow cytometry on a PBMC aliquot from every donor. The sample holds a few counts of this clonotype. Its target antigen remains unknown. The input lacks base qualities; no much larger clone sits a single base away.

This sample was shared with a second study, whose subject was T cells of mothers and their children. The other study reports the following: Nine systemically healthy Caucasian individuals served as donors, namely three mothers together with their six children. cDNA synthesis used all of the extracted RNA, with 1.5 ug of RNA in each 15 ul reaction. In the second PCR, sample barcodes and 2-4 random nucleotides were introduced via the M1S primer. Over 8 million TCR beta CDR3 reads were obtained for each mother, and millions of reads were obtained for each child. TCR recombination output is similarly shaped by thymic selection in related and unrelated pairs, with a minor effect exerted by inherited differences. Related mother-child pairs always showed normalized repertoire overlap that was slightly higher than in unrelated mother-child pairs, though the difference was never significant. No persistent microchimeric T cell clones were found, with a detection sensitivity of approximately 95 clones per million clonotypes. The study used deep NGS to compare TCR beta repertoires of mothers and children, seeking features distinguishing related mother-child pairs from unrelated individuals. The mean age was roughly 44 +/- 4 years for the mothers and around 10 +/- 4 years for the children. After adapter ligation was performed with NEBNext reagents, the libraries were sequenced on an Illumina HiSeq 2000 with 100+100 nt paired-end reads. To avoid cross-contamination, the mother libraries and the child libraries were prepared a month apart and sequenced in separate runs. Between roughly 500,000 and 2,000,000 distinct TCR beta clonotypes were identified per donor. Naive TCR beta clonotypes were estimated from low-frequency clonotypes matched to each donor's FACS-determined naive share, without sorting.

The receptor comes from a girl aged 2 to 9 in good health. In this chain, TRBV28 is recombined with TRBJ2-4; possibly the D gene is TRBD1, per 6 matching bases. Sequenced sample: blood. The CDR3 here reads CASSSDRGVAKNIQYF. The bases read TGTGCCAGCAGTTCGGACAGAGGTGTAGCCAAAAACATTCAGTACTTC.